The rows below give T cell receptor beta chains drawn from one sample of a study of siplizumab effects on memory and regulatory T cells. This table comes from immunoSEQ multiplex PCR, and its TCRdb copy is limited to in-frame clones, with some not included. Altogether under 150,000 clones are present, around 94% being singletons, with the ten largest covering roughly 1.8%. Sample: non-Treg CD4+ T cells sorted from blood. These receptors all come from a human donor in good health. Both conserved end residues are part of each CDR3. D genes are given only for firm matches. Clone size is given for some rows only: seen once, a few or many times, or a class if the clone is expanded.

d_call j_call v_call clone_size cdr3_nt cdr3_aa
- TRBJ2-7 TRBV7-2 - TGTGCCAGCAGTCGGGCGGAAGCCTACCACGGGCAGTACTTC CASSRAEAYHGQYF
TRBD1 TRBJ2-1 TRBV5-1 - TGCGCCAGCAGCCCGGGACAGGGAATTTACAATGAGCAGTTCTTC CASSPGQGIYNEQFF
- TRBJ2-2 TRBV18 - TGTGCCAGCTCACCAATCTTGCGGACTAACACCGGGGAGCTGTTTTTT CASSPILRTNTGELFF
- TRBJ1-2 TRBV5-1 - TGCGCCAGCAGCTTGGTTGTGGATTCGGGTGGCTACACCTTC CASSLVVDSGGYTF
- TRBJ1-1 TRBV29-1 - TGCAGCGTTGTTTGGTCAGAAGCTTTCTTT CSVVWSEAFF
- TRBJ2-5 TRBV7-2 few TGTGCCACCGGATTGCAGGGGGGCGACCAACAGACCCAGTACTTC CATGLQGGDQQTQYF
TRBD1 TRBJ1-1 TRBV18 - TGTGCCAGCTCGACAGGGGGATCGAACACTGAAGCTTTCTTT CASSTGGSNTEAFF
TRBD2 TRBJ2-2 TRBV10-1 - TGCGCCAGCAGTGACGGGGGGTCCGGGGAGCTGTTTTTT CASSDGGSGELFF
- TRBJ1-2 TRBV5-1 - TGCGCCAGCAGCTTGGAACCGGGGAGGTATGGCTACACCTTC CASSLEPGRYGYTF
- TRBJ1-5 TRBV14 - TGTGCCAGCAGCCTCCAGCCCAATCAGCCCCAGCATTTT CASSLQPNQPQHF
- TRBJ1-1 TRBV18 - TGTGCCAGCTCCCAAGGGGGGAACACTGAAGCTTTCTTT CASSQGGNTEAFF
- TRBJ2-3 TRBV27 once TGTGCCAGCAGTTTATCCGAGGTGACAGATACGCAGTATTTT CASSLSEVTDTQYF
- TRBJ2-1 TRBV9 - TGTGCCAGCAGCGTAGGTTGGGGTTTTGCTGAGCAGTTCTTC CASSVGWGFAEQFF
- TRBJ2-7 TRBV7-8 - TGTGCCAGCAGCTCCCACACCTACGAGCAGTACTTC CASSSHTYEQYF
- TRBJ1-6 TRBV4-2 - TGTGCCAGCAGCCAAGGGAGGGCATACCCCTATAATTCACCCCTCCACTTT CASSQGRAYPYNSPLHF
TRBD1 TRBJ2-2 TRBV27 - TGTGCCAGCAGTTTTTCGGGGATAACAGGGGCGTTGAACACCGGGGAGCTGTTTTTT CASSFSGITGALNTGELFF
TRBD1 TRBJ2-1 TRBV9 - TGTGCCAGCAGTCCCAGAGGGCAGGGGGCGTACAATGAGCAGTTCTTC CASSPRGQGAYNEQFF
TRBD2 TRBJ2-7 TRBV2 - TGTGCCAGCACCGAGGGTGGGGGGGTGCCCCAAAGGTTC CASTEGGGVPQRF
- TRBJ1-2 TRBV5-1 - TGCGCCAGCAGCTTACAGGGTATAGATTATGGCTACACCTTC CASSLQGIDYGYTF
- TRBJ2-2 TRBV7-7 - TGTGCTAGCAGCTCCGGAGGGGCGGGGAACACCGGGGAGCTGTTTTTT CASSSGGAGNTGELFF
TRBD2 TRBJ2-7 TRBV5-4 once TGTGCCAGCAGCTCATCCGGGACTAGCGCTTACGAGCAGTACTTC CASSSSGTSAYEQYF
- TRBJ2-3 TRBV18 - TGTGCCAGCTCACCACCGTGGGGCTCGGCAGATACGCAGTATTTT CASSPPWGSADTQYF
TRBD1 TRBJ1-4 TRBV6-1 once TGTGCCAGCAGTACGGGACAGGCCATTAATGAAAAACTGTTTTTT CASSTGQAINEKLFF
TRBD1 TRBJ2-7 TRBV7-8 once TGTGCCAGCAGCACGTCGACAGGGTCCTACGAGCAGTACTTC CASSTSTGSYEQYF
- TRBJ2-4 TRBV4-1 - TGCGCCAGCAGCCACGAAGACGGCCGGACAAACATTCAGTACTTC CASSHEDGRTNIQYF
- TRBJ2-7 TRBV5-6 once TGTGCCAGCAGCTTAAGGGGGCCGGGGGGCGAGCAGTACTTC CASSLRGPGGEQYF
- TRBJ1-5 TRBV4-2 - TGTGCCAGCAGCCAAGTTGAAAGCAATCAGCCCCAGCATTTT CASSQVESNQPQHF
- TRBJ2-5 TRBV6-1 - TGTGCCAGCAGTCTTCGTGAGGGGCGGGAGACCCAGTACTTC CASSLREGRETQYF
- TRBJ2-7 TRBV5-6 - TGTGCCAGCAGCTTCGGGCAGAACCCCTACGAGCAGTACTTC CASSFGQNPYEQYF
- TRBJ2-7 TRBV27 - TGTGCCAGCAGTTTATTTGGGAGGGGGTCCTACGAGCAGTACTTC CASSLFGRGSYEQYF
TRBD1 TRBJ1-1 TRBV5-1 - TGCGCCAGCAGCCGGGACAGGACCCATGAAGCTTTCTTT CASSRDRTHEAFF
- TRBJ2-2 TRBV11-3 - TGTGCCAGCAGCTTAGGTGTAGGGACCCACACCGGGGAGCTGTTTTTT CASSLGVGTHTGELFF
TRBD1 TRBJ1-5 TRBV9 - TGTGCCAGCAGCATAGACGGGACAGCAAGCAATCAGCCCCAGCATTTT CASSIDGTASNQPQHF
- TRBJ2-5 TRBV25-1 - TGTGCCAGCAGTGAATTTGGAATTCAAGAGACCCAGTACTTC CASSEFGIQETQYF
TRBD1 TRBJ1-2 TRBV5-4 - TGTGCCAGCAGCCAGATGACAGGGTGGCAAAGGGGCTACACCTTC CASSQMTGWQRGYTF
TRBD1 TRBJ2-1 TRBV28 - TGTGCCAGCAGTACAGGACAGGGGAGGTACAATGAGCAGTTCTTC CASSTGQGRYNEQFF
- TRBJ2-3 TRBV6-1 - TGTGCCAGCAGTGAACTCCCATCCCTCGCAGATACGCAGTATTTT CASSELPSLADTQYF
- TRBJ2-7 TRBV13 - TGTGCCAGCAGCTTACAGGGGCAGGGGGAGGACGAGCAGTACTTC CASSLQGQGEDEQYF
- TRBJ1-2 TRBV5-4 - TGTGCCAGCACGACAGGAAATAACTATGGCTACACCTTC CASTTGNNYGYTF
- TRBJ2-5 TRBV29-1 - TGCAGCGCCGGGGTAAGGGAGACCCAGTACTTC CSAGVRETQYF
- TRBJ2-5 TRBV4-1 - TGCGCCAGCAGACAAAGCGCTTTGGCAGGAGAGACCCAGTACTTC CASRQSALAGETQYF